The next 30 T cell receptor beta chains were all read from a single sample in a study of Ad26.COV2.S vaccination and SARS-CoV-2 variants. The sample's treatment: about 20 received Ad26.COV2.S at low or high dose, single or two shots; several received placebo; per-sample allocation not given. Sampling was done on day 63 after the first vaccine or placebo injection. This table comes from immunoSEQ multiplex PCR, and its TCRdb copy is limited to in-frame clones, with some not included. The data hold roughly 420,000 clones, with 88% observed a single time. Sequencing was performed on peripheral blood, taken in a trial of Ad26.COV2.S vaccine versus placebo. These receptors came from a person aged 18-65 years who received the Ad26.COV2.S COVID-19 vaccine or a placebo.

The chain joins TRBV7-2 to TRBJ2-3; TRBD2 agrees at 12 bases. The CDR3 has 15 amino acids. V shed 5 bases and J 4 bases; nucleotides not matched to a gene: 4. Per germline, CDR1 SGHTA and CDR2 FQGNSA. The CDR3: CASSKWTSGADTQYF. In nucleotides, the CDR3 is TGTGCCAGCAGCAAATGGACTAGCGGGGCAGATACGCAGTATTTT.

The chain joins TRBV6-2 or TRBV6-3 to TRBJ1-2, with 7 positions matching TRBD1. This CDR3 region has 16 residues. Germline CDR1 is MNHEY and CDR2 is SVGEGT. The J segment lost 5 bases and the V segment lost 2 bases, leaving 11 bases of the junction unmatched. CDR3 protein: CASSYPRTGDKYGYTF. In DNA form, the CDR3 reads TGTGCCAGCAGTTACCCCCGGACAGGCGACAAATATGGCTACACCTTC.

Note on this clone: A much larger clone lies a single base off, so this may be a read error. Here the CDR3 DNA reads TGTGCCAGCAGTTACGGGACTAGCGGGGAAGAGACCCAGTACTTC. Protein sequence: CASSYGTSGEETQYF. This rearrangement joins TRBV6-2 or TRBV6-3 to TRBJ2-5; TRBD2 matches at 13 bases. CDR3 length: 15 amino acids. The V gene's germline CDR1 is MNHEY and CDR2 SVGEGT. Trimming took 2 bases from V and 3 from J; bases not matched to a gene: 0.

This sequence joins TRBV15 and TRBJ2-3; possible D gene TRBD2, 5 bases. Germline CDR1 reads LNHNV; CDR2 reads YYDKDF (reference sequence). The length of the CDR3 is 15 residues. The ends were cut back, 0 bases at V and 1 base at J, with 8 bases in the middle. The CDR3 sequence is CATSRDRRGTDTQYF. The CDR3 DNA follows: TGTGCCACCAGCAGAGACAGGCGGGGCACAGATACGCAGTATTTT.

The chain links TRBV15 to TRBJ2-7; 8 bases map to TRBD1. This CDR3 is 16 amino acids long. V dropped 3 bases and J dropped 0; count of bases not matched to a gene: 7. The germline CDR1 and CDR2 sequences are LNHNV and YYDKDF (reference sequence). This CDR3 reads CATSRNRGAFSYEQYF. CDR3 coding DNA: TGTGCCACCAGCAGGAACAGGGGGGCCTTCTCCTACGAGCAGTACTTC.

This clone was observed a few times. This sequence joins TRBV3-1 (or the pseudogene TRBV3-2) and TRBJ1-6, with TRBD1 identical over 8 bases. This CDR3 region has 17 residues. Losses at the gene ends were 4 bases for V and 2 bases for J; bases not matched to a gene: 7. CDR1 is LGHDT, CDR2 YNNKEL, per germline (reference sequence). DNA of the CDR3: TGTGCCAGCAGCCCTGCCCAGACAGGGGCCTATAATTCACCCCTCCACTTT. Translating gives CASSPAQTGAYNSPLHF.

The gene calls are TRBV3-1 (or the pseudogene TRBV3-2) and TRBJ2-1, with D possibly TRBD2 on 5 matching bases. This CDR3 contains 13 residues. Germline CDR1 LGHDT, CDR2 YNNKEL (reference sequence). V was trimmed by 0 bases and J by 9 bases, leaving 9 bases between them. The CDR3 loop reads CASSQDRRLEQFF. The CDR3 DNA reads TGTGCCAGCAGCCAAGATAGGAGGCTTGAGCAGTTCTTC.

The CDR3 sequence: CASSQDTVIEAFF. CDR3 coding DNA: TGCGCCAGCAGCCAAGATACGGTTATTGAAGCTTTCTTT. The J gene is TRBJ1-1, the V gene TRBV4-1; D is unresolved. In germline, CDR1 is MGHRA, CDR2 YSYEKL. V dropped 0 bases and J dropped 7 bases, with 9 bases sitting between them. There are 13 residues in the CDR3.

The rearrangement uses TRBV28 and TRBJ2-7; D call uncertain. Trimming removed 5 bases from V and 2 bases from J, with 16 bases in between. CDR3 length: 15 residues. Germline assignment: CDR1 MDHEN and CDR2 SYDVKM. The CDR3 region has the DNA TGTGCCAGCAGTCCCAGCCCCGCAGCCGCCTACGAGCAGTACTTC. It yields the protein CASSPSPAAAYEQYF.

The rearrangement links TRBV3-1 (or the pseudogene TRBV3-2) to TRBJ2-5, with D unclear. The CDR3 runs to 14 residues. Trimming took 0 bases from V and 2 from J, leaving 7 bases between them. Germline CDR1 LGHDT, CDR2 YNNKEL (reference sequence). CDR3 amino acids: CASSQDPQQETQYF. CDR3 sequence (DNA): TGTGCCAGCAGCCAAGATCCCCAGCAAGAGACCCAGTACTTC.

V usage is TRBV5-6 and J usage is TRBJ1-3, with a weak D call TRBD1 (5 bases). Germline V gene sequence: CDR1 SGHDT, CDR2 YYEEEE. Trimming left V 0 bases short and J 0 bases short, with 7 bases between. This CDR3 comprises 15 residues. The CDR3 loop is CASSLVGGSGNTIYF. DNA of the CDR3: TGTGCCAGCAGCTTGGTCGGGGGCTCTGGAAACACCATATATTTT.

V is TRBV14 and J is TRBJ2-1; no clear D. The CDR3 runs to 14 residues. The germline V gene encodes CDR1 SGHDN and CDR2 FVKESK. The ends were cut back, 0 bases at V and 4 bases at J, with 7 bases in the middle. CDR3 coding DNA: TGTGCCAGCAGCCAAGACGTTATGTACAATGAGCAGTTCTTC. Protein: CASSQDVMYNEQFF.

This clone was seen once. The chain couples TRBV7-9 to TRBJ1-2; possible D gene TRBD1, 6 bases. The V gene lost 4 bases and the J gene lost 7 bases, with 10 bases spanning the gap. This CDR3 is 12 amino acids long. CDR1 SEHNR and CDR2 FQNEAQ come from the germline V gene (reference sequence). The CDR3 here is CASSSDSPGYTF. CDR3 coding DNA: TGTGCCAGCAGCTCGGACAGCCCTGGCTACACCTTC.

CDR3 DNA: TGTGCCAGCAGTTTTGGGACAGGGGGGTACGAGCAGTACTTC. This gives the protein CASSFGTGGYEQYF. The V call is TRBV28, the J call TRBJ2-7; 11 positions match TRBD1. The CDR3 spans 14 residues. Losses at the gene ends were 3 bases for V and 4 bases for J; bases not matched to a gene: 2. The V gene's germline CDR1 is MDHEN and CDR2 SYDVKM.

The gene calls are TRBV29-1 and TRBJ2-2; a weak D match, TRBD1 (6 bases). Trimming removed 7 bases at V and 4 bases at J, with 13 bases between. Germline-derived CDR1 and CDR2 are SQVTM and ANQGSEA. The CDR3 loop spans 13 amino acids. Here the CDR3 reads CSGGYRVTGELFF. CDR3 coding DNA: TGCAGCGGGGGATACAGGGTCACCGGGGAGCTGTTTTTT.

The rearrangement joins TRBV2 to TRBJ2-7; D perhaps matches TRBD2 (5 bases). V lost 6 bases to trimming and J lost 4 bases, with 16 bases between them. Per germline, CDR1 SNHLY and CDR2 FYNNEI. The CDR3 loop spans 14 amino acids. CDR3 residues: CASSELGGGYEQYF. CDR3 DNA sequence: TGTGCCAGCAGCGAACTGGGCGGCGGGTACGAGCAGTACTTC. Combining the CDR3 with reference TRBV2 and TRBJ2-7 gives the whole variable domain EPEVTQTPSHQVTQMGQEVILRCVPISNHLYFYWYRQILGQKVEFLVSFYNNEISEKSEIFDDQFSVERPDGSNFTLKIRSTKLEDSAMYFCASSELGGGYEQYFGPGTRLTVT.

The CDR3 DNA sequence: TGTGCCAGCAGTCCAACTAGCGGGGGGGGTAATGAGCAGTTCTTC. Translation gives CASSPTSGGGNEQFF. V is TRBV6-2 or TRBV6-3 and J is TRBJ2-1; 13 positions match TRBD2. With V trimmed by 5 bases and J by 7 bases, 5 bases remained unmatched. The CDR3 has 15 amino acids. Germline V gene sequence: CDR1 MNHEY, CDR2 SVGEGT.

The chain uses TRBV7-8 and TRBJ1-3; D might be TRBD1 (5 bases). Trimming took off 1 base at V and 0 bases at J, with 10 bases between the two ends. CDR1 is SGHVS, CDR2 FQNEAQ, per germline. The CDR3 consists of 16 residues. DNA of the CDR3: TGTGCCAGCAGCTTAGTGACAGTACTCTCTGGAAACACCATATATTTT. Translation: CASSLVTVLSGNTIYF. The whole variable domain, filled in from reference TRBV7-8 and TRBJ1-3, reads GAGVSQSPRYKVAKRGQDVALRCDPISGHVSLFWYQQALGQGPEFLTYFQNEAQLDKSGLPSDRFFAERPEGSVSTLKIQRTQQEDSAVYLCASSLVTVLSGNTIYFGEGSWLTVV.

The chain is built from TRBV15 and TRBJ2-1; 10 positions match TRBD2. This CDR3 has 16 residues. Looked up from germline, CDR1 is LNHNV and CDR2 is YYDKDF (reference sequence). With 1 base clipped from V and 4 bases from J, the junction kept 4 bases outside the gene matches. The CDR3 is CATSRGSGGWYNEQFF. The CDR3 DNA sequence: TGTGCCACCAGCAGAGGTAGCGGGGGGTGGTACAATGAGCAGTTCTTC.

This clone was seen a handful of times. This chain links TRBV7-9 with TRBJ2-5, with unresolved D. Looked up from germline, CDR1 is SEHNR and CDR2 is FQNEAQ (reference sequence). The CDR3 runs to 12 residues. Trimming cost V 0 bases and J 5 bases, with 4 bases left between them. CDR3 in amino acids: CASSLAIETQYF. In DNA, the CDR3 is TGTGCCAGCAGCTTAGCGATTGAGACCCAGTACTTC. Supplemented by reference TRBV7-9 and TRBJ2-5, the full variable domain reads DTGVSQNPRHKITKRGQNVTFRCDPISEHNRLYWYRQTLGQGPEFLTYFQNEAQLEKSRLLSDRFSAERPKGSFSTLEIQRTEQGDSAMYLCASSLAIETQYFGPGTRLLVL.

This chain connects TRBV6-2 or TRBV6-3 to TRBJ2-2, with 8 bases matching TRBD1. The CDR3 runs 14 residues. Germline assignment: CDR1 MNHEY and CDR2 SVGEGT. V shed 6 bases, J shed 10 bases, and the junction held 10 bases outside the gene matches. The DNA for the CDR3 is TGTGCCAGCAGCATTTCAGGGGGCAGGGAGGAGCTGTTTTTT. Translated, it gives CASSISGGREELFF.

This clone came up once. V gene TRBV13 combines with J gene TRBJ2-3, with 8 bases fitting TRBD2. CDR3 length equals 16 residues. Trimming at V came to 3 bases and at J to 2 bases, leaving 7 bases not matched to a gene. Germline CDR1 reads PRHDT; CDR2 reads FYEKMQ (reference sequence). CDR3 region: CASSFQGTRATDTQYF. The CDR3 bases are TGTGCCAGCAGCTTTCAGGGGACTAGAGCCACAGATACGCAGTATTTT.

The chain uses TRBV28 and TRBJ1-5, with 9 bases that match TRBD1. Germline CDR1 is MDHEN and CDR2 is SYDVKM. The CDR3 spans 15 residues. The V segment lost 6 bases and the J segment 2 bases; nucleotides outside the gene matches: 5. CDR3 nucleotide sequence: TGTGCCAGCAGACTACAGGGGGCGGGCAATCAGCCCCAGCATTTT. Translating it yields CASRLQGAGNQPQHF.

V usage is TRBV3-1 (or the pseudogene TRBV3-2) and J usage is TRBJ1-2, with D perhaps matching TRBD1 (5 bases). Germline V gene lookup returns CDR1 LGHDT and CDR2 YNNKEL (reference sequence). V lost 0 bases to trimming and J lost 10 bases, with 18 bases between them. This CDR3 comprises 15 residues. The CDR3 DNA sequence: TGTGCCAGCAGCCAAGATCGTGGCAGGGCGGTTTTCTACACCTTC. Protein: CASSQDRGRAVFYTF.

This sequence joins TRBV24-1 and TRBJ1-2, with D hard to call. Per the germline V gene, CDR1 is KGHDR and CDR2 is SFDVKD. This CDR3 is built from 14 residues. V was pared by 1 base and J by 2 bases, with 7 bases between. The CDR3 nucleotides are TGTGCCACCAGTGATTTTGGAAGCAACTATGGCTACACCTTC. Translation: CATSDFGSNYGYTF.

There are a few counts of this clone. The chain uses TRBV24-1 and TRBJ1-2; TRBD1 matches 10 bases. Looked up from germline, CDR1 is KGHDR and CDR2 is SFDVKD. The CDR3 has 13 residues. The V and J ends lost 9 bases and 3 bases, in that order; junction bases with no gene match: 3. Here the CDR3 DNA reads TGTGCCACCTCGGACAGGGGGGACTATGGCTACACCTTC. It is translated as CATSDRGDYGYTF.

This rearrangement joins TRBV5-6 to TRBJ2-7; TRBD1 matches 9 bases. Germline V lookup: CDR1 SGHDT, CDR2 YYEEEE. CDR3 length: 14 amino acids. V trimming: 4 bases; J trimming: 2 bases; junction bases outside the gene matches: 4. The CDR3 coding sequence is TGTGCCAGCAGCACGGGACAGGGACCCTACGAGCAGTACTTC. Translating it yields CASSTGQGPYEQYF. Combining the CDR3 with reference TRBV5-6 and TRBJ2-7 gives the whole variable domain DAGVTQSPTHLIKTRGQQVTLRCSPKSGHDTVSWYQQALGQGPQFIFQYYEEEERQRGNFPDRFSGHQFPNYSSELNVNALLLGDSALYLCASSTGQGPYEQYFGPGTRLTVT.

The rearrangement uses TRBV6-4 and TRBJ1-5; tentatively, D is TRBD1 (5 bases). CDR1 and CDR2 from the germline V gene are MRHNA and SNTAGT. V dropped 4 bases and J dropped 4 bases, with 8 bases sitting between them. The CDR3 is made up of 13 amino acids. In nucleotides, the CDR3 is TGTGCCAGCAGTGCGGGGGGAAATCAGCCCCAGCATTTT. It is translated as CASSAGGNQPQHF.

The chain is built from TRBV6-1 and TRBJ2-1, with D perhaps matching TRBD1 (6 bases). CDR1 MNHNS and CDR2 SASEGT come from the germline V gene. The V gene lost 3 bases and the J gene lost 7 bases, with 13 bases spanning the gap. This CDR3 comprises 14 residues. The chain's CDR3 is CASSDRGRSNEQFF. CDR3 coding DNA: TGTGCCAGCAGTGACAGGGGTAGGTCAAATGAGCAGTTCTTC.

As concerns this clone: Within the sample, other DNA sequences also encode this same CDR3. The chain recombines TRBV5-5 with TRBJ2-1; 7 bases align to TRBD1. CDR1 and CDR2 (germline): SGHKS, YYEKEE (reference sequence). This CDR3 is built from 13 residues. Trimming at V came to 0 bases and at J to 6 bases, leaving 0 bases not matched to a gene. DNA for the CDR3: TGTGCCAGCAGCTTGGACAGGGGCAATGAGCAGTTCTTC. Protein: CASSLDRGNEQFF.